This T cell receptor (beta chain) was documented in a study of human versus mouse CDR3 diversity and MHC coevolution. This clone came up a few times. The antigen is undetermined. The method was immunoSEQ multiplex PCR; TCRdb's version includes in-frame clones alone and lacks a portion of them. The sample carries roughly 81,000 clones, just under 95% recorded once. This CDR3 is built from 14 residues. V lost 3 bases and J 5 bases, leaving 14 bases between the germline ends. Germline V gene sequence: CDR1 LNHNV, CDR2 YYDKDF (reference sequence). Sorting isolated naive CD4 T cells lacking CD45RO and expressing CD62L. Study-level findings and limits: The lowest clonal inequality scores came from most of the three human donors. Humans had the largest estimated TCR beta repertoire, 1.5 million to 2 million clonotypes.

V gene TRBV15 combines with J gene TRBJ2-7; possible D gene TRBD2, 5 bases. Sequencing was done on a sample of naive CD4+ T cells from blood. Subset meaning: CD45RO-negative CD62L-positive naive CD4 T cells. This receptor was identified in a person aged 30 to 69 in good health. CDR3 in amino acids: CATSRTISSNEQYF. DNA of the CDR3: TGTGCCACCAGCAGGACTATATCTTCCAACGAGCAGTACTTC.